This record covers a single T cell receptor beta chain. This sample is part of a study of blood T cell repertoires in COVID-19. Original processing methods: The assay estimated nucleated cells by amplifying reference gene primers. Produced via immunoSEQ multiplex PCR; TCRdb's table is partial and in-frame only. The V and J calls and clone size come from that table; D and trimming were worked out from the DNA. The table shows about 86,000 clones, with about four fifths occurring only once. V was clipped by 7 bases and J by 0 bases, with 22 bases between them. This CDR3 is built from 18 residues. Germline V gives CDR1 SNHLY, CDR2 FYNNEI.

The sequenced sample consisted of peripheral blood. This receptor was obtained from a woman of 80 years or more with acute or convalescent COVID-19. The chain uses TRBV2 and TRBJ2-4; D is unclear. The CDR3 DNA is TGTGCCAGCAACCCCTGGGCAGAGCCTGAGATAGCCAAAAACATTCAGTACTTC. Translation gives CASNPWAEPEIAKNIQYF.